These 22 T cell receptor beta chains were all obtained from the same sample, sequenced in a study of blood T cell repertoires in COVID-19. Profiling relied on immunoSEQ multiplex PCR, and the TCRdb table lists in-frame clones only, not all of them. The table includes 120,000 or so clones, about 74% detected once. Sequencing used peripheral blood. The receptors come from a man aged 55 to 69 with acute or convalescent COVID-19.

The J gene is TRBJ2-5, the V gene TRBV10-3; 10 bases fit TRBD2. V shed 4 bases, J shed 1 base, and the junction held 6 bases outside the gene matches. Germline CDR1 and CDR2: ENHRY and SYGVKD. The CDR3 has 16 residues. Here the CDR3 reads CAISGGAGGPQETQYF. CDR3 nucleotide sequence: TGTGCCATCAGTGGCGGAGCGGGAGGGCCCCAAGAGACCCAGTACTTC.

The table lists this clone with a few counts. This chain joins TRBV12-3 or TRBV12-4 and TRBJ1-2; D not resolved. The CDR3 runs to 13 residues. V was trimmed by 4 bases and J by 5 bases, leaving 11 bases between them. Written as DNA, the CDR3 is TGTGCCAGCAGTTCCACACAGCAATATGGCTACACCTTC. Its protein is CASSSTQQYGYTF.

This clone was detected once. This sequence joins TRBV12-3 or TRBV12-4 and TRBJ1-5; D remains ambiguous. Trimming cost V 3 bases and J 9 bases, with 9 bases left between them. There are 12 residues in the CDR3. CDR3 DNA: TGTGCCAGCAGTTTTGGGCCTTCGCCCCAGCATTTT. Amino acid sequence: CASSFGPSPQHF.

The chain recombines TRBV5-6 with TRBJ1-2; 7 bases are shared with TRBD1. V shed 1 base, J shed 6 bases, and the junction held 15 bases outside the gene matches. The CDR3 is 17 residues long. The germline V gene encodes CDR1 SGHDT and CDR2 YYEEEE. The chain's CDR3 is CASSLIRQGQKEDGYTF. In DNA form, the CDR3 reads TGTGCCAGCAGCTTGATAAGACAGGGACAAAAGGAAGATGGCTACACCTTC. The entire variable domain, with the rest obtained from reference TRBV5-6 and TRBJ1-2, is as follows: DAGVTQSPTHLIKTRGQQVTLRCSPKSGHDTVSWYQQALGQGPQFIFQYYEEEERQRGNFPDRFSGHQFPNYSSELNVNALLLGDSALYLCASSLIRQGQKEDGYTFGSGTRLTVV.

There are a few counts of this clone. The rearrangement links TRBV29-1 to TRBJ2-1, with D perhaps TRBD2 (7 bases). The CDR3 runs 14 residues. Per germline, CDR1 SQVTM and CDR2 ANQGSEA. The V and J ends lost 1 base and 2 bases respectively, with 9 bases between them. CDR3 residues: CSVEVRGPYNEQFF. In nucleotides, the CDR3 is TGCAGCGTTGAAGTGCGGGGGCCCTACAATGAGCAGTTCTTC.

This clone has a handful of counts. The chain has TRBV19 and TRBJ1-3; D may be TRBD1 (6 bases). Trimming left V 7 bases short and J 0 bases short, with 13 bases between. This CDR3 is 15 amino acids long. Germline-derived CDR1 and CDR2 are LNHDA and SQIVND (reference sequence). The CDR3 nucleotides read TGTGCCAGTAAGGACCGGGACATCTCTGGAAACACCATATATTTT. This codes for CASKDRDISGNTIYF.

V and J are TRBV6-5 and TRBJ2-1; 13 positions match TRBD2. J was trimmed by 4 bases and V by 6 bases; bases with no gene match: 0. The CDR3 contains 14 residues. Germline CDR1 and CDR2: MNHEY and SVGAGI. The CDR3 coding sequence is TGTGCCAGCAGGACTAGCGGGGGGTACAATGAGCAGTTCTTC. The encoded protein is CASRTSGGYNEQFF.

J is TRBJ1-2 and V is TRBV29-1; possible D gene TRBD1, 5 bases. CDR3 length equals 12 residues. The ends were cut back, 7 bases at V and 3 bases at J, with 12 bases in the middle. Germline V gives CDR1 SQVTM, CDR2 ANQGSEA. CDR3 bases: TGCAGCGGCTCGGACACTCACTATGGCTACACCTTC. Protein sequence: CSGSDTHYGYTF. Supplemented by reference TRBV29-1 and TRBJ1-2, the full variable domain reads SAVISQKPSRDICQRGTSLTIQCQVDSQVTMMFWYRQQPGQSLTLIATANQGSEATYESGFVIDKFPISRPNLTFSTLTVSNMSPEDSSIYLCSGSDTHYGYTFGSGTRLTVV.

This clone was counted only a few times. This sequence joins TRBV3-1 (or the pseudogene TRBV3-2) and TRBJ1-1; 7 bases map to TRBD1. V shed 0 bases and J 9 bases; nucleotides not matched to a gene: 4. CDR1 is LGHDT, CDR2 YNNKEL, per germline (reference sequence). The CDR3 extends over 13 amino acids. The CDR3 DNA is TGTGCCAGCAGCCAAGACAGGGGGTTGAAAGCTTTCTTT. The encoded protein is CASSQDRGLKAFF.

The chain recombines TRBV12-3 or TRBV12-4 with TRBJ2-7; D remains unclear. V was cut by 3 bases and J by 3 bases, with 6 bases left in between. The CDR3 runs 12 residues. The CDR3 bases are TGTGCCAGCAGTTTTACAGTCTACGAGCAGTACTTC. Protein: CASSFTVYEQYF.

The rearrangement joins TRBV6-5 to TRBJ1-5, with 7 bases lining up with TRBD1. Germline V gives CDR1 MNHEY, CDR2 SVGAGI. The ends lost 6 bases at V and 4 bases at J; junction bases unmatched: 3. The CDR3 extends over 13 amino acids. In nucleotides, the CDR3 is TGTGCCAGCAGACAGGGGTTAAATCAGCCCCAGCATTTT. As protein: CASRQGLNQPQHF.

This clone was counted only a few times. This chain joins TRBV30 and TRBJ1-5; D is possibly TRBD1 (5 bases). V lost 0 bases and J lost 2, with 11 bases in between. The CDR3 is made up of 15 amino acids. Germline lookup yields CDR1 GTSNPN and CDR2 SVGIG (reference sequence). The CDR3 coding sequence is TGTGCCTGGAGTGTAGGCGGAGGGGGCAATCAGCCCCAGCATTTT. It translates to CAWSVGGGGNQPQHF.

This clone was recorded once. The gene calls are TRBV19 and TRBJ1-2; no definite D call. The CDR3 covers 12 residues. Trimming removed 3 bases at V and 5 bases at J, with 7 bases between. CDR1 is LNHDA, CDR2 SQIVND, per germline (reference sequence). Here the CDR3 reads CASSIREYGYTF. The CDR3 DNA is TGTGCCAGTAGTATCCGGGAGTATGGCTACACCTTC. The full variable domain, with the rest looked up from reference TRBV19 and TRBJ1-2, is DGGITQSPKYLFRKEGQNVTLSCEQNLNHDAMYWYRQDPGQGLRLIYYSQIVNDFQKGDIAEGYSVSREKKESFPLTVTSAQKNPTAFYLCASSIREYGYTFGSGTRLTVV.

The V gene is TRBV6-6, the J gene TRBJ1-1; the D is unclear. V was cut by 4 bases and J by 1 base, with 13 bases left in between. The CDR3 runs 15 residues. Germline V gene sequence: CDR1 MNHNY, CDR2 SVGAGI (reference sequence). The CDR3 spells CASSSREVPNTEAFF. In DNA, the CDR3 is TGTGCCAGCAGTTCTCGAGAGGTCCCGAACACTGAAGCTTTCTTT.

This chain uses TRBV27 with TRBJ1-4; D is uncertain. The CDR3 sequence is 15 residues long. CDR1 is MNHEY, CDR2 SMNVEV, per germline (reference sequence). The V and J ends lost 5 bases and 0 bases respectively, with 10 bases between them. The CDR3 nucleotides are TGTGCCAGCAGTCCCAGATATGCAACTAATGAAAAACTGTTTTTT. It specifies CASSPRYATNEKLFF.

V and J are TRBV9 and TRBJ1-1; possibly TRBD1 for D (5 bases). V was clipped by 3 bases and J by 1 base, with 10 bases between them. CDR1 and CDR2 (germline): SGDLS, YYNGEE. The CDR3 is 14 amino acids. CDR3 sequence (DNA): TGTGCCAGCAGCGCCGCGGGGGGGAACACTGAAGCTTTCTTT. This codes for CASSAAGGNTEAFF.

The V gene is TRBV29-1, the J gene TRBJ2-6; 9 nucleotides match TRBD1. Germline trimming cut 4 bases from V and 3 bases from J; bases unmatched to any gene: 1. The CDR3 extends over 14 amino acids. Per germline, CDR1 SQVTM and CDR2 ANQGSEA. This CDR3 reads CSVAGQGGANVLTF. The DNA for the CDR3 is TGCAGCGTTGCGGGACAGGGTGGGGCCAACGTCCTGACTTTC.

This chain links TRBV10-3 with TRBJ1-1; 7 bases are a match to TRBD1. The J segment lost 4 bases and the V segment lost 0 bases, leaving 2 bases of the junction unmatched. CDR3 length: 14 residues. Germline V gene sequence: CDR1 ENHRY, CDR2 SYGVKD. This chain's CDR3 is CAISESTGSTEAFF. The CDR3 DNA reads TGTGCCATCAGTGAGTCGACAGGGAGCACTGAAGCTTTCTTT.

This clone was counted between two and nine times. V usage is TRBV14 and J usage is TRBJ1-1, with TRBD1 matching over 7 bases. The V segment lost 2 bases and the J segment 0 bases; nucleotides outside the gene matches: 3. The CDR3 sequence is 15 residues long. Germline V gives CDR1 SGHDN, CDR2 FVKESK. Here the CDR3 DNA reads TGTGCCAGCAGCCAACAGACAGGGTTGAACACTGAAGCTTTCTTT. Encoded protein: CASSQQTGLNTEAFF.

This chain links TRBV2 with TRBJ1-5; tentative D call: TRBD1 (5 bases). The V end lost 7 bases, the J end lost 0 bases, and 13 bases lay between the germline ends. CDR3 length: 15 amino acids. From germline, CDR1 is SNHLY and CDR2 FYNNEI. As DNA, the CDR3 is TGTGCCAGCAACCCACAGGAATATAGCAATCAGCCCCAGCATTTT. Translating it yields CASNPQEYSNQPQHF.

The chain links TRBV5-1 to TRBJ2-7, with 7 positions matching TRBD1. Germline V CDR1 and CDR2: SGHRS, YFSETQ. This CDR3 has 15 amino acids. Germline trimming cut 3 bases from V and 0 bases from J; bases unmatched to any gene: 6. In nucleotides, the CDR3 is TGCGCCAGCAGCTGGGACGCAGGGGGCTCCTACGAGCAGTACTTC. Protein sequence: CASSWDAGGSYEQYF.

The rearrangement joins TRBV30 to TRBJ2-3, with 7 bases lining up with TRBD2. The CDR3 runs to 15 residues. The germline CDR1 and CDR2 sequences are GTSNPN and SVGIG (reference sequence). The ends lost 2 bases at V and 5 bases at J; junction bases unmatched: 10. Here the CDR3 reads CAWSSRGGLRDTQYF. DNA for the CDR3: TGTGCCTGGAGTTCACGGGGAGGGCTAAGAGATACGCAGTATTTT.